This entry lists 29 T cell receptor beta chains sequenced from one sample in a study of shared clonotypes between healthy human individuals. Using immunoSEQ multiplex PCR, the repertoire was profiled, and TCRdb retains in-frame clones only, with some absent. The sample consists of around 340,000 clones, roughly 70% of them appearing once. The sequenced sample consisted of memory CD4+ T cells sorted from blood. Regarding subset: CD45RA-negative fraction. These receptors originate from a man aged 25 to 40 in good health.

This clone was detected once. CDR3 amino acids: CASSFQPGRTVEQYF. The DNA for the CDR3 is TGTGCCAGCAGCTTCCAACCGGGACGGACTGTCGAGCAGTACTTC. This chain links TRBV12-1 with TRBJ2-7. TRBV12-1 is noted as a pseudogene. The CDR3 extends over 15 amino acids.

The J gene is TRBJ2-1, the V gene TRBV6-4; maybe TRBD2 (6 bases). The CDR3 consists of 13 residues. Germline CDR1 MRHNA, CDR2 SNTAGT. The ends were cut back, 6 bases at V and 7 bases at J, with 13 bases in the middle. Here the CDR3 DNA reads TGTGCCAGCAGCGGGCGGGAACCGAATGAGCAGTTCTTC. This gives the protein CASSGREPNEQFF.

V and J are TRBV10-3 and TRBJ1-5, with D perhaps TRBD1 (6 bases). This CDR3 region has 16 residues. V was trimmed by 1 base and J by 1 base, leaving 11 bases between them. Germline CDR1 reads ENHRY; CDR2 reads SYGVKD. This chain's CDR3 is CAISEYRDSSNQPQHF. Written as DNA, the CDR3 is TGTGCCATCAGTGAGTACAGGGATTCAAGCAATCAGCCCCAGCATTTT.

The CDR3: CATSTSGTGDTQYF. CDR3 in DNA: TGCGCCACCTCGACTAGCGGGACCGGAGATACGCAGTATTTT. This rearrangement joins TRBV10-2 to TRBJ2-3; TRBD2 aligns across 11 bases. CDR3 length: 14 amino acids. The ends lost 10 bases at V and 5 bases at J; junction bases unmatched: 8. CDR1 and CDR2 from the germline V gene are WSHSY and SAAADI.

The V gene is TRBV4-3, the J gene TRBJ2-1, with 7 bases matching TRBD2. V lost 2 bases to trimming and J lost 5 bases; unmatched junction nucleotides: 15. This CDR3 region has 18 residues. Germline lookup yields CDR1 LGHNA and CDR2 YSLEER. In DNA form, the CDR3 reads TGCGCCAGCAGCCAAACCCCCCGCGGCGGGAGAGGGGACAATGAGCAGTTCTTC. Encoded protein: CASSQTPRGGRGDNEQFF.

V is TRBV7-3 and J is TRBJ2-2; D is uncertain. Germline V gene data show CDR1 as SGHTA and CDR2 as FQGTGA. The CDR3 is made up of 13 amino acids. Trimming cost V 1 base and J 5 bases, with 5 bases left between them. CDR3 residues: CASSLSPTGELFF. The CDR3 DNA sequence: TGTGCCAGCAGCTTAAGCCCGACCGGGGAGCTGTTTTTT.

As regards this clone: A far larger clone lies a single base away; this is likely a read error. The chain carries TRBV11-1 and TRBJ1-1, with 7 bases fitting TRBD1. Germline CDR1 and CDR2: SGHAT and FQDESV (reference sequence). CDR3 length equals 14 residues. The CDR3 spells CAGSSYRGNTEAFF. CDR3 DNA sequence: TGTGCCGGCAGCTCATACAGGGGGAACACTGAAGCTTTCTTT.

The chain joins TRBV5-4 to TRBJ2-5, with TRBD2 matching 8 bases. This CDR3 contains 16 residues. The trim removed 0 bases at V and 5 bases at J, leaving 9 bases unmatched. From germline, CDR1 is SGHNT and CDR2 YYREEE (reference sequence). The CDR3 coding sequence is TGTGCCAGCAGCTTGGGCAGGGGACTAGATCAGGAGACCCAGTACTTC. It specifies CASSLGRGLDQETQYF.

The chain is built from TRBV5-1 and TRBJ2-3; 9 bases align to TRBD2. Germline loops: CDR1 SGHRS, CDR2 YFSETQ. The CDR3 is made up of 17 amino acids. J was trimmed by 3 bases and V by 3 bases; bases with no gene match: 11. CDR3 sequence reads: CASSWSPSSGKTDTQYF. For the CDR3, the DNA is TGCGCCAGCAGCTGGTCGCCCTCTAGCGGGAAGACAGATACGCAGTATTTT.

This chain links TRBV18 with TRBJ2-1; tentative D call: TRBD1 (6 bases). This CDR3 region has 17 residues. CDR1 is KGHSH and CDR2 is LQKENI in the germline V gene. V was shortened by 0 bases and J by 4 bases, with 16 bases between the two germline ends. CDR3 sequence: CASSPPSGAPRYNEQFF. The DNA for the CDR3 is TGTGCCAGCTCACCACCTTCAGGGGCCCCACGATACAATGAGCAGTTCTTC.

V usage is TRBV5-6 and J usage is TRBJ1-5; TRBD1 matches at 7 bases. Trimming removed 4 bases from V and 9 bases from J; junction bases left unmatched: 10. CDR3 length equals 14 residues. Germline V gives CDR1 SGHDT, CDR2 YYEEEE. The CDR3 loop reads CASSLRGGRSPQHF. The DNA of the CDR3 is TGTGCCAGCAGCCTCAGGGGGGGCCGTTCGCCCCAGCATTTT.

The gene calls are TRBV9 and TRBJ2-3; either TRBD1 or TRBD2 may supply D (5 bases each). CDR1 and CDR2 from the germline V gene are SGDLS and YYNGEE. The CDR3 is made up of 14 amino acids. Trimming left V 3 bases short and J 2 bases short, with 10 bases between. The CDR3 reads CASSARGTTDTQYF. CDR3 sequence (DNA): TGTGCCAGCAGCGCACGAGGGACCACAGATACGCAGTATTTT.

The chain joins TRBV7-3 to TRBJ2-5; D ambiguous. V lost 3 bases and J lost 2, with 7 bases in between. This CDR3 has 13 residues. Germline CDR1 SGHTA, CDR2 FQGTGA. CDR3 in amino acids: CASSLAPQETQYF. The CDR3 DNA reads TGTGCCAGCAGCTTGGCTCCGCAAGAGACCCAGTACTTC.

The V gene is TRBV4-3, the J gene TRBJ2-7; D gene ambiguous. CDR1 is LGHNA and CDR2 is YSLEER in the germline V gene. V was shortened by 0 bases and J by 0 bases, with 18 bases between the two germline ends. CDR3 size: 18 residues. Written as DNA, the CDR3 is TGCGCCAGCAGCCAAGACAACATCCCAACGGGTTCCTCCTACGAGCAGTACTTC. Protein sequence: CASSQDNIPTGSSYEQYF.

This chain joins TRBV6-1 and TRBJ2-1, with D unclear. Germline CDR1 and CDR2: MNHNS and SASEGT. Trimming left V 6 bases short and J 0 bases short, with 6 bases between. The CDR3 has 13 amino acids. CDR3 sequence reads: CASRVPSYNEQFF. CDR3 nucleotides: TGTGCCAGCAGGGTACCCTCCTACAATGAGCAGTTCTTC.

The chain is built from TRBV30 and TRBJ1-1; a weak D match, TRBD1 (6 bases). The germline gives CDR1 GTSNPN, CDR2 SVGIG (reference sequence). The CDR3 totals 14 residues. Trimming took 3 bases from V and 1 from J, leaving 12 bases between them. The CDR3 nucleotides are TGTGCCTGGAGGCGGGTAGGGGGGAACACTGAAGCTTTCTTT. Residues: CAWRRVGGNTEAFF.

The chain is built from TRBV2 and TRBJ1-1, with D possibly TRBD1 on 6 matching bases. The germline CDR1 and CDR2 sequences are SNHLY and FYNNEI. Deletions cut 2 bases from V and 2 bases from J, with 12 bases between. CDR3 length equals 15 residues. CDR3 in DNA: TGTGCCAGCAGTGAATTGGGGACACTAAACACTGAAGCTTTCTTT. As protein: CASSELGTLNTEAFF.

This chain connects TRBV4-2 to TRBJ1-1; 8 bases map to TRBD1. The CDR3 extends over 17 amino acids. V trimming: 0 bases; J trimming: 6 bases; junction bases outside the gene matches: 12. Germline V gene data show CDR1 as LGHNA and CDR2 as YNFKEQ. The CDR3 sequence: CASSQDRLRDRGSEAFF. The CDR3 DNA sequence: TGTGCCAGCAGCCAAGATCGGTTAAGAGACAGGGGCTCTGAAGCTTTCTTT.

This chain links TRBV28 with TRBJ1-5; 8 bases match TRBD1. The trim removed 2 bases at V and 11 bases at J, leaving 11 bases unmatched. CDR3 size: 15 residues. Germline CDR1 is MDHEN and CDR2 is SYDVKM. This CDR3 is CASSLLTGVHGAQHF. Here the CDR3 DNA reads TGTGCCAGCAGTTTACTGACAGGGGTTCACGGGGCCCAGCATTTT.

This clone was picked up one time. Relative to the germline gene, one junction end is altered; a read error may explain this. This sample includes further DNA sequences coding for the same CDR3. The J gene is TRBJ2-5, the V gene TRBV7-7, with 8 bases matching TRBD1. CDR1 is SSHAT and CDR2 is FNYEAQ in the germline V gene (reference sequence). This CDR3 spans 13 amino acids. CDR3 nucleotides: TGTGCTAGCAGCCGACAGGGGCGGGAGACCCAGTACTTC. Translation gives CASSRQGRETQYF.

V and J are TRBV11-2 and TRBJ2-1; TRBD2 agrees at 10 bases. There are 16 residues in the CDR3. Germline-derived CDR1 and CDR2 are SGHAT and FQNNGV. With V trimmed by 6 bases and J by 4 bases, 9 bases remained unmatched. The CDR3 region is CASSKQSGRGYNEQFF. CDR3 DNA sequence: TGTGCCAGCAGTAAGCAAAGCGGGAGGGGATACAATGAGCAGTTCTTC.

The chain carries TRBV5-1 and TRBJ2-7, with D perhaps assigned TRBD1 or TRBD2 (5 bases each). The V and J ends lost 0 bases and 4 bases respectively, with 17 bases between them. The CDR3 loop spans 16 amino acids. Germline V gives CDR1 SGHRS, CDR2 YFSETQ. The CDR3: CASSLEPGTEHYEQYF. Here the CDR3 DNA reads TGCGCCAGCAGCTTGGAACCCGGGACCGAACATTACGAGCAGTACTTC.

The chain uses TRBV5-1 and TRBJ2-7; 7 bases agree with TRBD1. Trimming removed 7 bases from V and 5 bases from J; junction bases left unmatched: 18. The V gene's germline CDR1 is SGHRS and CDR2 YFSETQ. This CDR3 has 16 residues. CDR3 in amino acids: CASGIQGGGSGDEQYF. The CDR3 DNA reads TGCGCCAGCGGAATTCAAGGGGGCGGCTCCGGGGACGAGCAGTACTTC.

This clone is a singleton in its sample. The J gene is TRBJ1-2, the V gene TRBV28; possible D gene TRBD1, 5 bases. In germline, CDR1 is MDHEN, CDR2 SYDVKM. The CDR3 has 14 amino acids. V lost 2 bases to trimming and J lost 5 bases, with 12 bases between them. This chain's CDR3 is CASSLTSQGYGYTF. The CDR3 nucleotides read TGTGCCAGCAGTTTAACGTCCCAGGGTTATGGCTACACCTTC.

CDR3 in DNA: TGTGCCAGCAGTGAACAGGGGGGGTCTGGAAACACCATATATTTT. Translated: CASSEQGGSGNTIYF. The chain employs TRBV6-1 and TRBJ1-3, with 7 bases aligning to TRBD1. Germline CDR1 and CDR2: MNHNS and SASEGT. V was clipped by 2 bases and J by 1 base; unmatched bases: 2. This CDR3 has 15 amino acids.

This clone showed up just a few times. The CDR3 nucleotides read TGCGCCAGCAGTGAGAGAGCGGGAGGGCCTCGTGAGCAGTTCTTC. Translated, it gives CASSERAGGPREQFF. This chain joins TRBV10-2 and TRBJ2-1, with 10 bases identical to TRBD2. CDR1 is WSHSY, CDR2 SAAADI, per germline. This CDR3 is 15 amino acids long. Trimming removed 2 bases from V and 9 bases from J; junction bases left unmatched: 7.

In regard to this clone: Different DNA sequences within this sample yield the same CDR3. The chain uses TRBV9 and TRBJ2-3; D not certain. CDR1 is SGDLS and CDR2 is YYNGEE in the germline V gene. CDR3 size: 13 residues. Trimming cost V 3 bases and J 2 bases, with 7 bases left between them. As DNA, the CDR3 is TGTGCCAGCAGCGCGGGCCCCACAGATACGCAGTATTTT. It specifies CASSAGPTDTQYF. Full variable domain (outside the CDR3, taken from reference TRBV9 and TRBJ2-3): DSGVTQTPKHLITATGQRVTLRCSPRSGDLSVYWYQQSLDQGLQFLIQYYNGEERAKGNILERFSAQQFPDLHSELNLSSLELGDSALYFCASSAGPTDTQYFGPGTRLTVL.

CDR3 sequence: CASSLGGGGHMNTEAFF. CDR3 bases: TGTGCCAGCAGCCTTGGGGGTGGCGGACACATGAACACTGAAGCTTTCTTT. V is TRBV5-4 and J is TRBJ1-1; weak D call: TRBD1 (5 bases). The CDR3 extends over 17 amino acids. CDR1 is SGHNT, CDR2 YYREEE, per germline (reference sequence). V gave up 4 bases and J gave up 0 bases, with 19 bases separating them.

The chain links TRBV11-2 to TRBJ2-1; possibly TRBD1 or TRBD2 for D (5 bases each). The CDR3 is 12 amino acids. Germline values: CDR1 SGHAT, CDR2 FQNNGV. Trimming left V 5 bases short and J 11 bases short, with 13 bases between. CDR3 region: CASSGPGRQQFF. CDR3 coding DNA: TGTGCCAGCAGCGGCCCGGGACGGCAGCAGTTCTTC.